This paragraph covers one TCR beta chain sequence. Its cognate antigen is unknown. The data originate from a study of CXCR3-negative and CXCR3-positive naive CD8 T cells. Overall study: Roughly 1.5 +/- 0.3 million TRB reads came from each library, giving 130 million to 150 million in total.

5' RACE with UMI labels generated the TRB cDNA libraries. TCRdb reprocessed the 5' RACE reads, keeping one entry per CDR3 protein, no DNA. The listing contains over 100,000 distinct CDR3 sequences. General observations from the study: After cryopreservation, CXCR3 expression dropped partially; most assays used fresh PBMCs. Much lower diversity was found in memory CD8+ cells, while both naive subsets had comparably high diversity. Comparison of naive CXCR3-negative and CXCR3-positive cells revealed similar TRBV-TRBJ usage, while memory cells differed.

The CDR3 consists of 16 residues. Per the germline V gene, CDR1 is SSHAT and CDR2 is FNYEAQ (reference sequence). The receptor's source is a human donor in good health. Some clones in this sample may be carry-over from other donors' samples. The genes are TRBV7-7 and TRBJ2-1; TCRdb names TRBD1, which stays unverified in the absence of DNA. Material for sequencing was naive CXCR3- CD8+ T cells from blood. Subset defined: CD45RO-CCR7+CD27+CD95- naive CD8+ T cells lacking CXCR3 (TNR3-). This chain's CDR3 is CASSLSQQSSYNEQFF.